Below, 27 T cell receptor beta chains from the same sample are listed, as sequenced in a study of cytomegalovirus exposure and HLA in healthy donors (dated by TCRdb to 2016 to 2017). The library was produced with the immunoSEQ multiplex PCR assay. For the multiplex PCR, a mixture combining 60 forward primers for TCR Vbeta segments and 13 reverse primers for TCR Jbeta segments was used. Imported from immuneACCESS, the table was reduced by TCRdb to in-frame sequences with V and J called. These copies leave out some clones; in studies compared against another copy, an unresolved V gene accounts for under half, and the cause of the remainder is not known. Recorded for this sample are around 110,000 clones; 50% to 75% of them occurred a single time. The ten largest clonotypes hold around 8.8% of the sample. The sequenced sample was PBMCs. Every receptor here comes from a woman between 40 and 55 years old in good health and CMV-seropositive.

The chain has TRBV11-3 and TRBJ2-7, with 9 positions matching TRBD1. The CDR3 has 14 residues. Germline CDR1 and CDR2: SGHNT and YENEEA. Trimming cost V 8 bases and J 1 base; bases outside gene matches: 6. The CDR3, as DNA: TGTGCCAGCGGAACCGGGACAGGGTCCTACGAGCAGTACTTC. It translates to CASGTGTGSYEQYF.

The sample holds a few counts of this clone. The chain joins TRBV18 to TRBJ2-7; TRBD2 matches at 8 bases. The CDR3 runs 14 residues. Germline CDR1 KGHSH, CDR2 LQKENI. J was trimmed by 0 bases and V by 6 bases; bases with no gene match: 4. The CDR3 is CASSAGTSSYEQYF. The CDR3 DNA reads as TGTGCCAGCTCGGCTGGGACTAGCTCCTACGAGCAGTACTTC.

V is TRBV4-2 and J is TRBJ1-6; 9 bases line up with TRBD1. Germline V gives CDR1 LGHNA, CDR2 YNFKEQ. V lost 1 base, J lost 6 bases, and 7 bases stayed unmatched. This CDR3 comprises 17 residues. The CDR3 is CASSQGLATGGNSPLHF. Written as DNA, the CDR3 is TGTGCCAGCAGCCAAGGCCTCGCGACAGGGGGTAATTCACCCCTCCACTTT.

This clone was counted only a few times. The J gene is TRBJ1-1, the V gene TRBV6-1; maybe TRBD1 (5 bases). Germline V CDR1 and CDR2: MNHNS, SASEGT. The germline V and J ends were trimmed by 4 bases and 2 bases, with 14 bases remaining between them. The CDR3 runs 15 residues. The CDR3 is CASSAPGRVNTEAFF. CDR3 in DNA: TGTGCCAGCAGTGCGCCGGGCAGGGTAAACACTGAAGCTTTCTTT.

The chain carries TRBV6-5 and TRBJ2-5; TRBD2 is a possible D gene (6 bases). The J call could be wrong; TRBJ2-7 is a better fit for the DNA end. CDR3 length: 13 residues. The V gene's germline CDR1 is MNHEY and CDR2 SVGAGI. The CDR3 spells CASTFGSSDEQYF. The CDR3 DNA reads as TGTGCCAGCACCTTCGGATCTAGCGACGAGCAGTACTTC.

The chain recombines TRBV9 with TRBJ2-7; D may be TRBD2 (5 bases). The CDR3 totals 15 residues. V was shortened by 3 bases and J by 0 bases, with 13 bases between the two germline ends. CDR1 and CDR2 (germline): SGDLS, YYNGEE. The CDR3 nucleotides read TGTGCCAGCAGCGCTGACTTAGGGAGCTCCTACGAGCAGTACTTC. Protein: CASSADLGSSYEQYF.

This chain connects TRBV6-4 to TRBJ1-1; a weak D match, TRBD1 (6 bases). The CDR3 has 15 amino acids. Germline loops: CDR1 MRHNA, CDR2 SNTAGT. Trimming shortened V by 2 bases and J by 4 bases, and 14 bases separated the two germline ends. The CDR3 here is CASSDRLGARTEAFF. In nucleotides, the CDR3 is TGTGCCAGCAGTGACCGCCTGGGGGCGCGCACTGAAGCTTTCTTT.

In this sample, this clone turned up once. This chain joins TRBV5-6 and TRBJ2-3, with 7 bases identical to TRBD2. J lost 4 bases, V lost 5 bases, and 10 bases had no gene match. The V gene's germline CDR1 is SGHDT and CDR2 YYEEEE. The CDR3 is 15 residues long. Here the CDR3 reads CASRRGGSKADTQYF. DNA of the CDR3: TGTGCCAGCAGGAGGGGCGGGAGCAAGGCAGATACGCAGTATTTT.

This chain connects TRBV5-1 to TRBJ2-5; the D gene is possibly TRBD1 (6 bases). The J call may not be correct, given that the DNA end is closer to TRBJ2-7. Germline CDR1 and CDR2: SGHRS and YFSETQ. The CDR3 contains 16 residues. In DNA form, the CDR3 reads TGCGCCAGCAGCTTGGAGGGCCCAGGGGCCTCCTACGAGCAGTACTTC. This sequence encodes CASSLEGPGASYEQYF.

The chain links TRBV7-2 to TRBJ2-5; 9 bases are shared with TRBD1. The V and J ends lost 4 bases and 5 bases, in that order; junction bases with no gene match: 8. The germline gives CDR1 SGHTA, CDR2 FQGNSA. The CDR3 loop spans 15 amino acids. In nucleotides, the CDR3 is TGTGCCAGCAGCTCAGGACAGGGGTCCCAGGAGACCCAGTACTTC. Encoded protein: CASSSGQGSQETQYF.

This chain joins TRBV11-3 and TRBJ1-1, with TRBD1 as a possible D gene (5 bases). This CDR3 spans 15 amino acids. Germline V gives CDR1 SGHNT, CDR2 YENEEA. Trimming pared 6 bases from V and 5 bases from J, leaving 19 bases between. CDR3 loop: CASRPRGSEKTEAFF. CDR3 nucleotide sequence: TGTGCCAGCAGACCAAGGGGATCGGAAAAAACTGAAGCTTTCTTT.

In DNA, the CDR3 is TGTGCCAGCAGTTTGTTTGGGGCTAGCGGGAGGGGCTCTACCTACGAGCAGTACTTC. It translates to CASSLFGASGRGSTYEQYF. V and J are TRBV28 and TRBJ2-7; 12 bases map to TRBD2. The CDR3 consists of 19 residues. The ends lost 3 bases at V and 2 bases at J; junction bases unmatched: 14. Germline V CDR1 and CDR2: MDHEN, SYDVKM.

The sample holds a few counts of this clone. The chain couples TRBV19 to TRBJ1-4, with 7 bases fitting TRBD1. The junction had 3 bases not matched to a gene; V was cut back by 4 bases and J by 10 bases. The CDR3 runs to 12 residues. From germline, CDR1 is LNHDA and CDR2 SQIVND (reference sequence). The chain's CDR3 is CASSTQGGKLFF. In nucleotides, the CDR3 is TGTGCCAGTAGTACCCAGGGGGGAAAACTGTTTTTT.

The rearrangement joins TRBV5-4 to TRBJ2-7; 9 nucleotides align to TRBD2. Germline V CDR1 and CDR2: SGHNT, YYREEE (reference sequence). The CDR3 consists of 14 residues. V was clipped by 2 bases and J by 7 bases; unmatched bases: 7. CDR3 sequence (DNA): TGTGCCAGCAGCTTAAGCGGGGGGCCGAGAGAGCAGTACTTC. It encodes CASSLSGGPREQYF.

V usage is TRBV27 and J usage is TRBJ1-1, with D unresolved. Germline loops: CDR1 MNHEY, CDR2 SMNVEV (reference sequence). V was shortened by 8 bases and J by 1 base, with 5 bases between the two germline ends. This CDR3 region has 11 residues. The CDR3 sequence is CASLGNTEAFF. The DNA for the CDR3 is TGTGCCAGCCTCGGGAACACTGAAGCTTTCTTT.

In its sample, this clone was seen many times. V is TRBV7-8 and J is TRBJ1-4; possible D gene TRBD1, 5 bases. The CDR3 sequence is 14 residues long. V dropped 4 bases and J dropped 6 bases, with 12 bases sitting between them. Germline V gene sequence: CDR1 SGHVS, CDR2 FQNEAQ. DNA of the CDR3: TGTGCCAGCAGCTCCGAGACAGCATATGAAAAACTGTTTTTT. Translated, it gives CASSSETAYEKLFF. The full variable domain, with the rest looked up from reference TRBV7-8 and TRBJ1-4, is GAGVSQSPRYKVAKRGQDVALRCDPISGHVSLFWYQQALGQGPEFLTYFQNEAQLDKSGLPSDRFFAERPEGSVSTLKIQRTQQEDSAVYLCASSSETAYEKLFFGSGTQLSVL.

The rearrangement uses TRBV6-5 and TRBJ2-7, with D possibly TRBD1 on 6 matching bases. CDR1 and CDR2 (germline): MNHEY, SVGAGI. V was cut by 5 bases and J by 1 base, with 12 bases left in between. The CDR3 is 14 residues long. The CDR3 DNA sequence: TGTGCCAGCAGTCCCCGGGACAAGTCCTACGAGCAGTACTTC. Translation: CASSPRDKSYEQYF.

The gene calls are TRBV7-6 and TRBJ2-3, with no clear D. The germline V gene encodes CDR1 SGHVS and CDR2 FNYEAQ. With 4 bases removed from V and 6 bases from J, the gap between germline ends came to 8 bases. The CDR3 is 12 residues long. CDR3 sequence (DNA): TGTGCCAGCAGCTCCCTAACGGATACGCAGTATTTT. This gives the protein CASSSLTDTQYF.

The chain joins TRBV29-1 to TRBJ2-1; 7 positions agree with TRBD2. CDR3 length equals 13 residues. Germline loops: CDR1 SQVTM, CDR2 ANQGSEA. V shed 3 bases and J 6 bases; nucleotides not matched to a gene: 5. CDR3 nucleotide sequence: TGCAGCGTTGATCATGGGAGGGCCAATGAGCAGTTCTTC. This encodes CSVDHGRANEQFF.

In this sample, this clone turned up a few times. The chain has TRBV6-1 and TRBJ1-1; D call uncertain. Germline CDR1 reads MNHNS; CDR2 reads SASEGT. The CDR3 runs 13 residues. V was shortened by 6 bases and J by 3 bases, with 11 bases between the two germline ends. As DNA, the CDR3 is TGTGCCAGCAGCTCGACATGGGACACTGAAGCTTTCTTT. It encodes CASSSTWDTEAFF.

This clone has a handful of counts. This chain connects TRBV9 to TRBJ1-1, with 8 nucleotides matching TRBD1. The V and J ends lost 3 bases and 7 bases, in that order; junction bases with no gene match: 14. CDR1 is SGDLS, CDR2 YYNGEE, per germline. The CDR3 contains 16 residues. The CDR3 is CASSETGAPSLGEAFF. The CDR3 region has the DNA TGTGCCAGCAGCGAGACAGGGGCGCCATCCTTGGGTGAAGCTTTCTTT.

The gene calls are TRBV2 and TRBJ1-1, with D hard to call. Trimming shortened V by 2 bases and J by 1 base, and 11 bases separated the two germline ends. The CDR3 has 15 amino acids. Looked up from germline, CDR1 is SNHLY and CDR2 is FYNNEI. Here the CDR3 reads CASSEFIGRNTEAFF. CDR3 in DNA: TGTGCCAGCAGTGAATTTATAGGGAGGAACACTGAAGCTTTCTTT. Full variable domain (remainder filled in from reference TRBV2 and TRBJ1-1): EPEVTQTPSHQVTQMGQEVILRCVPISNHLYFYWYRQILGQKVEFLVSFYNNEISEKSEIFDDQFSVERPDGSNFTLKIRSTKLEDSAMYFCASSEFIGRNTEAFFGQGTRLTVV.

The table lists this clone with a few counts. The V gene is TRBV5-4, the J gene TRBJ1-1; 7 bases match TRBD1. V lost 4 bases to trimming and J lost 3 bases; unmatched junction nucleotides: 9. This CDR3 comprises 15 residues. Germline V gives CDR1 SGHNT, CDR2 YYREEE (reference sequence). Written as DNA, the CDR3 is TGTGCCAGCAGCCAAGGACAGGTAGGGTACACTGAAGCTTTCTTT. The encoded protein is CASSQGQVGYTEAFF.

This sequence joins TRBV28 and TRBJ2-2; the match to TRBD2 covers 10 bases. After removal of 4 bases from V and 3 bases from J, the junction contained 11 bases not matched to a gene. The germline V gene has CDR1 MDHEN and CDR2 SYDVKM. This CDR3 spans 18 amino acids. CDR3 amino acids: CASSSQGLARGDTGELFF. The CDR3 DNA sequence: TGTGCCAGCAGTTCCCAGGGACTAGCGAGAGGGGACACCGGGGAGCTGTTTTTT.

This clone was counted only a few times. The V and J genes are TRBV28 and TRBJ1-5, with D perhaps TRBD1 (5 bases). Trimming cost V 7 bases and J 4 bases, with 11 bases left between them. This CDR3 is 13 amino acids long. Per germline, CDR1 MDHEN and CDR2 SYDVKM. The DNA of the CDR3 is TGTGCCAGCATCTGGCAGGGAAATCAGCCCCAGCATTTT. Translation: CASIWQGNQPQHF.

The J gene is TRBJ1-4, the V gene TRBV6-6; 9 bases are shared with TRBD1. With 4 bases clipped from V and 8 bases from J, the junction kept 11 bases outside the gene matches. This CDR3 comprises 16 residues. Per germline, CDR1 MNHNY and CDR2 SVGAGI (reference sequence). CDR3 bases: TGTGCCAGCAGTTCCACCAGGACAGGGGAGGTGGAAAAACTGTTTTTT. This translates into CASSSTRTGEVEKLFF.

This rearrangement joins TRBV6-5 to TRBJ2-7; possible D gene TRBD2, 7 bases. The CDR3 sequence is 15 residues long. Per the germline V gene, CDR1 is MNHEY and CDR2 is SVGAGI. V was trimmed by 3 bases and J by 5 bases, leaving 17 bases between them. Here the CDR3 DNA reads TGTGCCAGCAGTTATCGGGGGGCGCAAAGGGACGAGCAGTACTTC. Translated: CASSYRGAQRDEQYF.